This TCR beta chain is from a study of regulatory T cells in long-lasting Graves disease. HTBI primers from iRepertoire and Arm-PCR of CDR3 regions yielded the TCR beta libraries. Each CDR3 protein is one row after TCRdb ran MiXCR on the multiplex PCR reads. Here the sample spans 600,000 to 850,000 distinct CDR3 sequences, around 32% being singletons. As to this clonotype: The conserved phenylalanine or tryptophan normally closing the CDR3 is absent here, so this likely arose from a read error.

Time point reported: persistent/refractory GD, antithyroid drugs over 5 years with positive TRAb. Preparation of the TCR library used RNA extracted from PBMCs. The length of the CDR3 is 13 residues. Trimming removed 6 bases from V and 3 bases from J, with 8 bases in between. The chain combines TRBV12-3 or TRBV12-4 with TRBJ2-2, with D unresolved. The source material was peripheral blood mononuclear cells (PBMCs), sampled when the disease was refractory, from a patient treated with antithyroid drugs. The clonotype comes from a female donor with Graves disease. The CDR3 nucleotides are TGTGCCAGCAGCCGAGGTTACACCGGGGAGCTGTTTTCT. Translated: CASSRGYTGELFS.